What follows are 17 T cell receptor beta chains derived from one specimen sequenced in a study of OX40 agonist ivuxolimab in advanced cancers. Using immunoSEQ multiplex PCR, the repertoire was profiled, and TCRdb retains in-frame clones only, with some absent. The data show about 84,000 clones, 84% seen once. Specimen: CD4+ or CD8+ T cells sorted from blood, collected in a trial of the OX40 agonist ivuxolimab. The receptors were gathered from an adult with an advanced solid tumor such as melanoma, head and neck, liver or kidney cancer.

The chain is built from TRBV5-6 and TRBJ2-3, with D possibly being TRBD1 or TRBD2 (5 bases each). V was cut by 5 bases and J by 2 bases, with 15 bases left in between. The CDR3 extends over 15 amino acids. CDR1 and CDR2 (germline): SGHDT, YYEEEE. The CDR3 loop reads CASSPGTAYTDTQYF. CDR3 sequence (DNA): TGTGCCAGCAGTCCTGGGACGGCCTACACAGATACGCAGTATTTT.

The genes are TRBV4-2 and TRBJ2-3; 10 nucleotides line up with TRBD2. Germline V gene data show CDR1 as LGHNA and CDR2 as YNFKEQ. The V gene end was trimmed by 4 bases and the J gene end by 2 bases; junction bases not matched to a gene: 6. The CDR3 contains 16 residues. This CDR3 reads CASSLPLAGDTDTQYF. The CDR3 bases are TGTGCCAGCAGCCTACCCCTAGCGGGGGACACAGATACGCAGTATTTT.

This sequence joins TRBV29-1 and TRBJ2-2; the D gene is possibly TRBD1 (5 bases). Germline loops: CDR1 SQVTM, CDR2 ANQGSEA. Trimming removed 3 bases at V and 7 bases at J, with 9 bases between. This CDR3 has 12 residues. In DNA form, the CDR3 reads TGCAGCGTTGAGGGGCCGATCGGGGAGCTGTTTTTT. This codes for CSVEGPIGELFF.

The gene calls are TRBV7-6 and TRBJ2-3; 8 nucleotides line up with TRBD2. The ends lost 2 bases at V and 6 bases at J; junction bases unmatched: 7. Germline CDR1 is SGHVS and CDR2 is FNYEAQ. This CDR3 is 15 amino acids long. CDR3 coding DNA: TGTGCCAGCAGCTTAATAGCGGGGCTTGGGGATACGCAGTATTTT. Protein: CASSLIAGLGDTQYF.

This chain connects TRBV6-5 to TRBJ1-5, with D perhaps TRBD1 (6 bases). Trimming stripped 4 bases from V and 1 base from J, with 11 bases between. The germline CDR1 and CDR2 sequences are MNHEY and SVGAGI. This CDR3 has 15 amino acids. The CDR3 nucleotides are TGTGCCAGCAGTTCGGACAGTGGGAGCAATCAGCCCCAGCATTTT. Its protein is CASSSDSGSNQPQHF.

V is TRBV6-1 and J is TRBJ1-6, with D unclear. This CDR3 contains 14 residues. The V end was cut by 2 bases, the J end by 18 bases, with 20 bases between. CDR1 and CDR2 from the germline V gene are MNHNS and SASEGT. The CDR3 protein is CASSELLSVATNHF. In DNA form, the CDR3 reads TGTGCCAGCAGTGAACTTCTGTCCGTGGCTACCAACCACTTT.

CDR3 loop: CASTRRGSDQPQHF. The CDR3 DNA is TGTGCCAGTACTCGAAGGGGGTCGGATCAGCCCCAGCATTTT. The chain uses TRBV19 and TRBJ1-5; a possible D gene is TRBD1 (6 bases). CDR3 length: 14 amino acids. V was shortened by 7 bases and J by 5 bases, with 15 bases between the two germline ends. CDR1 is LNHDA, CDR2 SQIVND, per germline (reference sequence).

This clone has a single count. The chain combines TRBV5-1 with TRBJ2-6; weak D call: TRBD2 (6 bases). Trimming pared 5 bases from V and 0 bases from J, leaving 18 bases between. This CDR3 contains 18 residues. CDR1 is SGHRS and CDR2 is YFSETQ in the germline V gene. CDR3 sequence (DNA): TGCGCCAGCAGTCACCCTCCCCGGGGACTCTCTGGGGCCAACGTCCTGACTTTC. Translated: CASSHPPRGLSGANVLTF.

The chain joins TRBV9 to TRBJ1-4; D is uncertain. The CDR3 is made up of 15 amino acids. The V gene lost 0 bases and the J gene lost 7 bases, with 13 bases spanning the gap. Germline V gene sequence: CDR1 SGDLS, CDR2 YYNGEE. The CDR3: CASSVEGGTVEKLFF. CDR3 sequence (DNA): TGTGCCAGCAGCGTAGAGGGCGGAACAGTTGAAAAACTGTTTTTT. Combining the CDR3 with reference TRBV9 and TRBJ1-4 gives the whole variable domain DSGVTQTPKHLITATGQRVTLRCSPRSGDLSVYWYQQSLDQGLQFLIQYYNGEERAKGNILERFSAQQFPDLHSELNLSSLELGDSALYFCASSVEGGTVEKLFFGSGTQLSVL.

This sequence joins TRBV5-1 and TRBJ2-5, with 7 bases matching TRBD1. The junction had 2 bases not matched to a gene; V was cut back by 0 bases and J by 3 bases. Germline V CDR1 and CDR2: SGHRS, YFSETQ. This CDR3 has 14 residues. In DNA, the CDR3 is TGCGCCAGCAGCTTGGGGGACAGTAAAGAGACCCAGTACTTC. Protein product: CASSLGDSKETQYF.

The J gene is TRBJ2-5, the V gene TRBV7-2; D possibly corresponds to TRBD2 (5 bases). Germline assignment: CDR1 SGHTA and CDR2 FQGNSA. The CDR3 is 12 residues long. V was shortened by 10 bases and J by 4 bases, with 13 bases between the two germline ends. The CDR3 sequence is CATRDPAETQYF. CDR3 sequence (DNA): TGTGCCACCCGGGATCCTGCAGAGACCCAGTACTTC. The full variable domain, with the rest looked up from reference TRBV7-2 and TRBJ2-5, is GAGVSQSPSNKVTEKGKDVELRCDPISGHTALYWYRQSLGQGLEFLIYFQGNSAPDKSGLPSDRFSAERTGGSVSTLTIQRTQQEDSAVYLCATRDPAETQYFGPGTRLLVL.

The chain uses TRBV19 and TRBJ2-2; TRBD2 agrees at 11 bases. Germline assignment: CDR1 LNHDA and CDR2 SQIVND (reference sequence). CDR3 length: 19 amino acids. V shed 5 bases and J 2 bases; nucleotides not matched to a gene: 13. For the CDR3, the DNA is TGTGCCAGTAGTCCGTACATCCCGACTAGCGGGACCAACACCGGGGAGCTGTTTTTT. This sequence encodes CASSPYIPTSGTNTGELFF.

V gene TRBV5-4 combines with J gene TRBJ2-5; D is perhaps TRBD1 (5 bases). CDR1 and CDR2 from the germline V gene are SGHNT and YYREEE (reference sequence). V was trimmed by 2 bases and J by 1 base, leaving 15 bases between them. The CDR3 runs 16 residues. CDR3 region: CASSFGAGSPQETQYF. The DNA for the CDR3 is TGTGCCAGCAGCTTTGGGGCAGGGTCTCCCCAAGAGACCCAGTACTTC.

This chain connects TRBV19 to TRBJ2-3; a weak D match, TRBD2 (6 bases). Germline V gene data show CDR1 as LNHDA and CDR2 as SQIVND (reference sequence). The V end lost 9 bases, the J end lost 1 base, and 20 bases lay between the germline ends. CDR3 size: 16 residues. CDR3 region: CASSSEGKRGTDTQYF. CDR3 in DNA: TGTGCCAGCTCCTCGGAGGGGAAAAGGGGCACAGATACGCAGTATTTT.

DNA for the CDR3: TGTGCCAGCAGTTTATGGGACGGGAACTCCTACGAGCAGTACTTC. Amino acid sequence: CASSLWDGNSYEQYF. The chain combines TRBV28 with TRBJ2-7, with D perhaps matching TRBD2 (5 bases). Germline loops: CDR1 MDHEN, CDR2 SYDVKM. CDR3 length: 15 residues. V was shortened by 0 bases and J by 0 bases, with 9 bases between the two germline ends.

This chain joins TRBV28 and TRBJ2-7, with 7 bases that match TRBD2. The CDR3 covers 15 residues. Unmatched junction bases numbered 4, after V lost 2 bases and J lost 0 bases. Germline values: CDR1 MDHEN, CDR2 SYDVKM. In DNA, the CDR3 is TGTGCCAGCAGTTTAGCCAGCGGGGACTCCTACGAGCAGTACTTC. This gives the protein CASSLASGDSYEQYF.

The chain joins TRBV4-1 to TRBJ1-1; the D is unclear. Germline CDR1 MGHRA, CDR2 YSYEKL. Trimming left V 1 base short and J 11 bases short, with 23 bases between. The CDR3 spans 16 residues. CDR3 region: CASSQGSVGVPYGAFF. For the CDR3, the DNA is TGCGCCAGCAGCCAAGGGTCCGTAGGTGTGCCTTATGGGGCTTTCTTT.